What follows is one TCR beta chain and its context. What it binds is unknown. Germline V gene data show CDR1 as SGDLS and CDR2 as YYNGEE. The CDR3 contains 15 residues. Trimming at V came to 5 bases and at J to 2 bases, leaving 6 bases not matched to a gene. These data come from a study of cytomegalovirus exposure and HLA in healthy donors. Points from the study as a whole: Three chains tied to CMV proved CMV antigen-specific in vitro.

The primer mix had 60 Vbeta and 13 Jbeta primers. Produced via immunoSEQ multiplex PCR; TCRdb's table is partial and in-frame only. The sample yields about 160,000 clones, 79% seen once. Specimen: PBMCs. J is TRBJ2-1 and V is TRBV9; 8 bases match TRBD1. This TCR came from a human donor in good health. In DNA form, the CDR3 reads TGTGCCAGCAGTTCGCAGGGGGCTCCCTACAATGAGCAGTTCTTC. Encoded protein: CASSSQGAPYNEQFF.